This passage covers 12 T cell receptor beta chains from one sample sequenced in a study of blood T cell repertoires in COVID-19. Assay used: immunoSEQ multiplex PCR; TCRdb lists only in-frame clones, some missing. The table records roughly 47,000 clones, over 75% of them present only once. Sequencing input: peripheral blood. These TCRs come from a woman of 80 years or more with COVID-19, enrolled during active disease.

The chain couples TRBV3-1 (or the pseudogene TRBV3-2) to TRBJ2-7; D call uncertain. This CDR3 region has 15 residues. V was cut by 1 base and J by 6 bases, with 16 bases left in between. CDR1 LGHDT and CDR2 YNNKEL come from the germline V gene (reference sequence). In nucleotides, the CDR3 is TGTGCCAGCAGCCAAGGTCTTGCTTCCCACGGCGAGCAGTACTTC. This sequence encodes CASSQGLASHGEQYF.

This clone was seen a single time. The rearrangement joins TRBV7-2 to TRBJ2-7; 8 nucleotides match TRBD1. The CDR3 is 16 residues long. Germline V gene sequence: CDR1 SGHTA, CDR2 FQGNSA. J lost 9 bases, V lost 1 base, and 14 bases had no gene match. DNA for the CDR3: TGTGCCAGCAGCTTAGGACCCGGGACAGGCATCGAGGTGCAGTACTTC. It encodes CASSLGPGTGIEVQYF. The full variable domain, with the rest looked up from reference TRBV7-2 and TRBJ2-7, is GAGVSQSPSNKVTEKGKDVELRCDPISGHTALYWYRQSLGQGLEFLIYFQGNSAPDKSGLPSDRFSAERTGGSVSTLTIQRTQQEDSAVYLCASSLGPGTGIEVQYFGPGTRLTVT.

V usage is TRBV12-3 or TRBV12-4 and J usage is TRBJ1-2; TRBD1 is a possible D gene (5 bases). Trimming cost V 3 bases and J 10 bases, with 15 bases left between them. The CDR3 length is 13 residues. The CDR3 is CASSLRGDQYYTF. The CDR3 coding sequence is TGTGCCAGCAGTTTGCGGGGGGACCAATACTACACCTTC.

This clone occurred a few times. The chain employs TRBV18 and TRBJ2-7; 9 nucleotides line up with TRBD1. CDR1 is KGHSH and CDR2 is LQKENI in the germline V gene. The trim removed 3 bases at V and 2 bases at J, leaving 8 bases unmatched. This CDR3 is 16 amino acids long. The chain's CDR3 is CASSPYRDRVTYEQYF. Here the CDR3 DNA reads TGTGCCAGCTCACCGTACCGGGACAGGGTCACCTACGAGCAGTACTTC.

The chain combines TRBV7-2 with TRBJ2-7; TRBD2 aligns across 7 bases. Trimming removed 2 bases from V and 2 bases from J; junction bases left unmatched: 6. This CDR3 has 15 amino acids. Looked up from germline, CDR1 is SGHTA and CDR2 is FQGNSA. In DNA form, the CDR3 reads TGTGCCAGCAGCTTAAAAGGGCTAGCGGCCTACGAGCAGTACTTC. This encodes CASSLKGLAAYEQYF.

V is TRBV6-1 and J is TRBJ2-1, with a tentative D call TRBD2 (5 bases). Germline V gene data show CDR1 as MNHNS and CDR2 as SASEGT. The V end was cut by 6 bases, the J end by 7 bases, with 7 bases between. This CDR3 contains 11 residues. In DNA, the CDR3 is TGTGCCAGCAGGACGGGGAATGAGCAGTTCTTC. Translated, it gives CASRTGNEQFF.

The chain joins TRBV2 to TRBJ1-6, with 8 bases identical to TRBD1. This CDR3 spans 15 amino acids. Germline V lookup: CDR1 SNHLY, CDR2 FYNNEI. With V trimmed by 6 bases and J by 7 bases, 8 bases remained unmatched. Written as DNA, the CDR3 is TGTGCCAGCAGCCTTTACCAGGGGGCGAATTCACCCCTCCACTTT. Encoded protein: CASSLYQGANSPLHF.

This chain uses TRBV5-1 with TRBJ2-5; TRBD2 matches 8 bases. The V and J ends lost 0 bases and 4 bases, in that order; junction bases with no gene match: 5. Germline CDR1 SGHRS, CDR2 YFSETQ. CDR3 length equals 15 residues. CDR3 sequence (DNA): TGCGCCAGCAGCTTGGGACTAGCGATGGTAGAGACCCAGTACTTC. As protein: CASSLGLAMVETQYF.

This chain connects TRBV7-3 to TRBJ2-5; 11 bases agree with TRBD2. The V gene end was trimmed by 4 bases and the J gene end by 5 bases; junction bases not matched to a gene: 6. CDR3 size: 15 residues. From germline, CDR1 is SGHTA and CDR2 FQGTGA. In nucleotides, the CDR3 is TGTGCCAGCAGCTCCACTAGCGGGAGTGGGGAGACCCAGTACTTC. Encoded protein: CASSSTSGSGETQYF.

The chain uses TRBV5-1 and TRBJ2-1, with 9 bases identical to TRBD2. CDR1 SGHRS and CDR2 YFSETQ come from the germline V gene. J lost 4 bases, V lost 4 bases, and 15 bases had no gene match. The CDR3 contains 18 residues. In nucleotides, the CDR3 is TGCGCCAGCAGCACTGGGCGGTTGCGGGAGGGTCCTTACAATGAGCAGTTCTTC. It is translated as CASSTGRLREGPYNEQFF.

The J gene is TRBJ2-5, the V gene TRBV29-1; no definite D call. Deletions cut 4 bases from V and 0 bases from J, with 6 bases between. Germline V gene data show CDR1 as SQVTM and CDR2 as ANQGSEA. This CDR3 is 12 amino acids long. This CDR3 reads CSVARNQETQYF. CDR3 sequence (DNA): TGCAGCGTTGCCAGAAACCAAGAGACCCAGTACTTC.

Written as DNA, the CDR3 is TGTGGGTCGGGGGGCTCGAACACCGGGGAGCTGTTTTTT. Translating gives CGSGGSNTGELFF. The chain uses TRBV12-3 or TRBV12-4 and TRBJ2-2; D may be TRBD2 (7 bases). The CDR3 is made up of 13 amino acids.